This T cell receptor beta chain is from a study of early T cells in non-severe SARS-CoV-2 infection. Study context: Investigators sequenced bulk RNA drawn from unsorted whole blood, and chains remained unpaired.

This CDR3 has 15 residues. General study results and limits: Using VDJdb, the matching emphasized anti-spike CD8 responses while missing private and CD4 specificities.

Ten or more counts support this clonotype. Its antigen is unknown. Unique molecular identifiers (one per individual cDNA molecule) were attached. TCRdb processed the 5' RACE reads anew with MiXCR; each CDR3 protein has one entry. The table lists 75,000 to 95,000 distinct CDR3 sequences, approximately 17% of them singletons. The source material was whole blood, sampled at baseline. The sequence derives from an adult who was a healthcare worker with PCR-confirmed SARS-CoV-2 infection or an uninfected control (not recorded which). The chain has TRBV12-1 and TRBJ2-7; TRBD2, as called in the table, went unchecked against the DNA. TRBV12-1 is tagged as a pseudogene. CDR3: CASSPERASRSEQYF. The CDR3 DNA follows: TGTGCCAGCAGCCCGGAGAGGGCCAGTCGGAGCGAGCAGTACTTC.